This is a list of T cell receptor beta chains from one sample in a study of blood T cell repertoires in COVID-19. Profiling relied on immunoSEQ multiplex PCR, and the TCRdb table lists in-frame clones only, not all of them. The table includes roughly 240,000 clones, approximately 85% detected once. The specimen was PBMCs or T cells enriched from blood (not recorded which). The receptor set was obtained from a woman in her 50s who had recovered from COVID-19. CDR3s include the opening cysteine and the closing phenylalanine or tryptophan. The D gene is left open where the match is weak. Size tells how often a clone was seen (once, few, many) or the class of an expanded clone, and some rows leave it out.

cdr3_length	clone_size	d_call	v_call	j_call	cdr3_nt	cdr3_aa
12	-	-	TRBV3-1/TRBV3-2	TRBJ2-5	TGTGCCAGCAGCCCGAGGCAAGAGACCCAGTACTTC	CASSPRQETQYF
15	-	TRBD1	TRBV5-8	TRBJ1-2	TGTGCCAGCAGCTGGTTGGACAGGGACAACTATGGCTACACCTTC	CASSWLDRDNYGYTF
14	once	-	TRBV24-1	TRBJ2-7	TGTGCCACCAGTGAACTTGAAGACTCCTACGAGCAGTACTTC	CATSELEDSYEQYF
13	-	TRBD1	TRBV6-5	TRBJ1-2	TGTGCCAGCAGTTACGGACAGGCTTATGGCTACACCTTC	CASSYGQAYGYTF
12	few	-	TRBV5-4	TRBJ2-1	TGTGCCAGCAGCCCAACAGTAGGTGAGCAGTTCTTC	CASSPTVGEQFF
15	once	TRBD1	TRBV7-8	TRBJ1-2	TGTGCCAGCAGTTTAATGACAGGGGGAAACTATGGCTACACCTTC	CASSLMTGGNYGYTF
15	once	TRBD2	TRBV30	TRBJ2-7	TGTGCCTGGAGTACAAGGACTAGCGGGGGCTACGAGCAGTACTTC	CAWSTRTSGGYEQYF
13	-	-	TRBV2	TRBJ1-1	TGTGCCAGCAGTGATGAGGCGAACACTGAAGCTTTCTTT	CASSDEANTEAFF
15	-	TRBD1	TRBV19	TRBJ1-3	TGTGCCAGTAGTGCGGACAGGAGCTCTGGAAACACCATATATTTT	CASSADRSSGNTIYF
14	many	TRBD2	TRBV6-1	TRBJ2-7	TGTGCCAGCAGTGAAATAGCGGGGGCCTACGAGCAGTACTTC	CASSEIAGAYEQYF
12	-	-	TRBV11-3	TRBJ2-1	TGTGCCAGCAGCTCCAGAGGGAGTAAGCAGTTCTTC	CASSSRGSKQFF
14	-	-	TRBV5-1	TRBJ2-7	TGCGCCAGCAGCTTGGATCTCAGGGGAATCGAGCAGTACTTC	CASSLDLRGIEQYF
14	-	TRBD1	TRBV5-1	TRBJ1-1	TGCGCCAGCAGCTTGGACGGACAGGCAACTGAAGCTTTCTTT	CASSLDGQATEAFF
18	-	TRBD2	TRBV11-2	TRBJ2-1	TGTGCCAGCAGCCACGTACCCGGACTAGCGGGGGGGCATAATGAGCAGTTCTTC	CASSHVPGLAGGHNEQFF
15	-	TRBD2	TRBV6-2/TRBV6-3	TRBJ2-7	TGTGCCAGCAGTTACGTCGGGGGGGGCGCGTACGAGCAGTACTTC	CASSYVGGGAYEQYF
14	-	TRBD2	TRBV28	TRBJ2-7	TGTGCCAGCAGTTTACTAGCGGGAAGGATGATGCAGTACTTC	CASSLLAGRMMQYF
14	-	-	TRBV27	TRBJ1-5	TGTGCCAGCAGCCAGCAACGGGTAAATCAGCCCCAGCATTTT	CASSQQRVNQPQHF
17	-	TRBD1	TRBV12-5	TRBJ1-5	TGTGCTAGTGGTTTGAGGGGACAGGGGATTAGCAATCAGCCCCAGCATTTT	CASGLRGQGISNQPQHF
14	-	-	TRBV6-5	TRBJ1-5	TGTGCCAGCAAACAGGTATATAGCAATCAGCCCCAGCATTTT	CASKQVYSNQPQHF
16	once	TRBD2	TRBV24-1	TRBJ2-1	TGTGCCACCAGTGACCTAACTAGCGGGAGAGGTAATGAGCAGTTCTTC	CATSDLTSGRGNEQFF
14	-	TRBD1	TRBV28	TRBJ2-1	TGTGCCAGCTTTGACAGGGGAGGCTACAATGAGCAGTTCTTC	CASFDRGGYNEQFF
17	once	TRBD2	TRBV15	TRBJ2-3	TGTGCCACCAGCAGGGGATTAGCGGGGGGGCCTGGGGATACGCAGTATTTT	CATSRGLAGGPGDTQYF
13	many	-	TRBV10-1	TRBJ1-1	TGCGCCAGCAGTGGACAGGCGAACACTGAAGCTTTCTTT	CASSGQANTEAFF
15	-	TRBD2	TRBV18	TRBJ2-1	TGTGCCAGCTCACCAATAGCGGGGGGATTATTTGAGCAGTTCTTC	CASSPIAGGLFEQFF
12	few	TRBD2	TRBV10-1	TRBJ2-1	TGCGCCAGCCGTTCGACTAGCGGGGAGCAGTTCTTC	CASRSTSGEQFF
12	-	TRBD2	TRBV5-6	TRBJ2-1	TGTGCCAGCAGCTGGTTAGCGGGAGTTTCGTTCTTC	CASSWLAGVSFF
15	-	-	TRBV5-4	TRBJ1-4	TGTGCCAGCAGCTTGGATACAGTGACTAATGAAAAACTGTTTTTT	CASSLDTVTNEKLFF
14	once	TRBD1	TRBV28	TRBJ1-1	TGTGCCAGCCGAGGGGGCCTTATGAACACTGAAGCTTTCTTT	CASRGGLMNTEAFF
14	once	TRBD1	TRBV19	TRBJ2-2	TGTGCCAGTAGTATGGACAGGGTGGCCGGGGAGCTGTTTTTT	CASSMDRVAGELFF
16	-	TRBD1	TRBV7-2	TRBJ1-3	TGTGCCAGCAGCAGAAAGGGACAGGGTGCTGGAAACACCATATATTTT	CASSRKGQGAGNTIYF
13	-	-	TRBV4-3	TRBJ1-1	TGCGCCAGCAGCCGTGGGGGGGGGACTGAAGCTTTCTTT	CASSRGGGTEAFF
16	-	TRBD1	TRBV7-6	TRBJ1-5	TGTGCCAGCAGCTTAGGGTACAGGGGTGTGAATCAGCCCCAGCATTTT	CASSLGYRGVNQPQHF
14	-	-	TRBV5-1	TRBJ2-7	TGCGCCAGCAGCGGCAACCTCTTATCCTACGAGCAGTACTTC	CASSGNLLSYEQYF
14	-	-	TRBV30	TRBJ1-5	TGTGCCTGGAGTGTATTACAGGGTTCTGAGCCCCAGCATTTT	CAWSVLQGSEPQHF
15	once	-	TRBV15	TRBJ1-1	TGTGCCACCAGCAGCAAATACGGTGATGGCACTGAAGCTTTCTTT	CATSSKYGDGTEAFF
13	-	-	TRBV19	TRBJ1-1	TGTGCCAGTAGTTCTACAGGAAAAACTGAAGCTTTCTTT	CASSSTGKTEAFF
12	-	-	TRBV7-9	TRBJ2-1	TGTGCCAGCAGCTTAGTTGCGAATGAGCAGTTCTTC	CASSLVANEQFF
13	-	-	TRBV30	TRBJ1-4	TGTGCCTGGAGTCGGGGAATAGGTGAAAAACTGTTTTTT	CAWSRGIGEKLFF
13	few	TRBD1	TRBV6-5	TRBJ1-1	TGTGCCAGGGGCCTGCCGGGACAGGTTGAAGCTTTCTTT	CARGLPGQVEAFF
15	-	-	TRBV4-3	TRBJ1-5	TGCGCCAGCAGCCAACAATACCAGGACAATCAGCCCCAGCATTTT	CASSQQYQDNQPQHF
14	-	-	TRBV6-2/TRBV6-3	TRBJ1-1	TGTGCCAGCAGTTTCAGGGGCCCGAACACTGAAGCTTTCTTT	CASSFRGPNTEAFF
14	-	-	TRBV5-5	TRBJ1-1	TGTGCCAGCAGGCCCCGGGGGTTGGGGACTGAAGCTTTCTTT	CASRPRGLGTEAFF
14	-	-	TRBV11-3	TRBJ2-1	TGTGCCTCAGCGGCAAGAAGCTCCTACAATGAGCAGTTCTTC	CASAARSSYNEQFF
16	-	-	TRBV29-1	TRBJ2-1	TGCAGCGTTGCCGTGACTCCCCGGGTGGCCTACAATGAGCAGTTCTTC	CSVAVTPRVAYNEQFF
16	few	TRBD1	TRBV5-1	TRBJ1-6	TGCGCCAGCAGCTTGTATCCCGGGACAGGGAATTCACCCCTCCACTTT	CASSLYPGTGNSPLHF
15	once	-	TRBV25-1	TRBJ1-3	TGTGCCAGCAGTGAATACGGGGTGGAAGGAAACACCATATATTTT	CASSEYGVEGNTIYF
15	-	-	TRBV5-4	TRBJ2-5	TGTGCCAGCAGCGGTGGGGGCCTCTTGGAGGAGACCCAGTACTTC	CASSGGGLLEETQYF
16	-	-	TRBV9	TRBJ2-1	TGTGCCAGCAGCTTCTCAAAGGGGCGGCTCTACAATGAGCAGTTCTTC	CASSFSKGRLYNEQFF
14	-	TRBD2	TRBV4-3	TRBJ2-7	TGCGCCAGCAGTACTAGCGGAGGCCACTACGAGCAGTACTTC	CASSTSGGHYEQYF
13	few	-	TRBV6-2/TRBV6-3	TRBJ2-7	TGTGCCAGCAGTTACTCCTGGTATAGCGAGCAGTACTTC	CASSYSWYSEQYF